This paragraph covers one TCR beta chain sequence. Its antigen target is currently unknown. There are no base qualities to consult, and no much larger clone falls within one base. V was cut back by 3 bases and J by 1 base, leaving a gap of 9 bases between them. The germline V gene encodes CDR1 LNHDA and CDR2 SQIVND (reference sequence). The CDR3 runs 14 amino acids, cysteine and phenylalanine included. Of all the DNA, just the CDR3 is kept, 42 bases in frame from base 1. The source of the sample is a study of siplizumab effects on memory and regulatory T cells (dated by TCRdb to the late 2010s). Concerning the study at large: The study looked at the effect of siplizumab, an anti-CD2 antibody, on alloreactive T-cell subsets in allogeneic mixed lymphocyte reactions made from human PBMCs.

Library preparation used the immunoSEQ multiplex PCR assay. The deep sequencing platform assayed about 10^5 TCR templates per sample. Genomic DNA extracted from sorted T cells was used for TCRbeta CDR3 sequencing. Turning to the authors' computational methods: The R programming language was used for clonal analysis of TCRbeta CDR3 data. Unstimulated samples were compared with post-reaction CFSE-low samples to define alloreactive CD4+ and CD8+ clones. By matching sequences to the repertoires of sorted unstimulated Treg and non-Treg cells, each alloreactive CD4+ clone was assigned a regulatory or non-regulatory origin. Entries here come from immuneACCESS through TCRdb and include only in-frame sequences with V and J called. Some clones fail to appear in such tables; in the studies checked, an unresolved V gene covers under half of the shortfall, and the cause of the remainder is unknown. The V and J calls and clone size were taken over from that table, and D and trimming were inferred from the DNA. The sample table records some 100,000 clones; around 94% of these occur just once. About 0.6% of the sample is held by the ten biggest clonotypes.

Sorted unstimulated T cells and proliferating T cells recovered from mixed lymphocyte reactions were subjected to TCRbeta CDR3 sequencing. Fresh whole blood from over 8 HLA-typed healthy donors was used to isolate PBMCs. To map where alloreactive clones came from, CD4+ regulatory T cells in the unstimulated state were FACS-sorted. What the work shows at the level of the full study, not this receptor alone: A naive or memory phenotype could not be assigned to roughly 75-95% of proliferating CD4+ or CD8+ clones. The cumulative frequency of alloreactive sequences traceable to unstimulated CD4+ memory T cells was significantly reduced by siplizumab. Greater diversity appeared to be present in unstimulated naive T cells than in memory T cells, and a substantial contribution to the alloresponse seemed to be made by naive cells. Whether proliferating Tregs from siplizumab cultures were suppressive was not functionally confirmed. Sequences below about 10^-5 frequency were poorly captured, so only a minor fraction of alloreactive clones could be mapped to unstimulated subsets. In reactions with siplizumab, an average of about 62% of mappable alloreactive CD4+ clones were Treg-derived, compared with 26.9% in control reactions.

The sample was Tregs sorted from blood. The V and J segments used are TRBV19 and TRBJ1-1; tentative D gene TRBD1, with 6 bases matching. This clonotype was obtained from a human donor in good health. The nucleotides read TGTGCCAGTAGTATCAGAGGGGGGAACACTGAAGCTTTCTTT. The encoded protein is CASSIRGGNTEAFF.